This T cell receptor beta chain appears in the sequencing data of a study of regulatory T cells in long-lasting Graves disease. Many counts were recorded for this clonotype. Its matching antigen is unknown. General study results and limits: It is possible that accuracy was reduced by the small size of the sample.

Noted time point: newly diagnosed GD, antithyroid drugs for less than 3 months. Making the TCR library involved RNA that had been extracted from PBMCs. CDR3 regions were amplified by Arm-PCR using iRepertoire HTBI primers to build TCR beta libraries. One entry per CDR3 protein, called by TCRdb with MiXCR from the multiplex PCR reads. The sample yields around 320,000 distinct CDR3 sequences, 15% to 20% seen once. CDR3 size: 15 residues. With 9 bases clipped from V and 2 bases from J, the junction kept 5 bases outside the gene matches. Germline loops: CDR1 SNHLY, CDR2 FYNNEI. These same records also appear under a second study, on T cells in Graves' hyperthyroidism and ophthalmopathy. According to that study: Hyperthyroidism was newly diagnosed in patients aged 18 to 65 (duration under 2 months).

This sequence originates from a middle-aged man with Graves disease. This material consisted of peripheral blood mononuclear cells (PBMCs), taken at new diagnosis, from a patient treated with antithyroid drugs. The gene calls are TRBV2 and TRBJ2-3; 13 nucleotides match TRBD2. The CDR3 DNA sequence: TGTGCCAGTGGGACTAGCGGGGCGACCACAGATACGCAGTATTTT. Translating it yields CASGTSGATTDTQYF. Supplemented by reference TRBV2 and TRBJ2-3, the full variable domain reads EPEVTQTPSHQVTQMGQEVILRCVPISNHLYFYWYRQILGQKVEFLVSFYNNEISEKSEIFDDQFSVERPDGSNFTLKIRSTKLEDSAMYFCASGTSGATTDTQYFGPGTRLTVL.